This T cell receptor (beta chain) was observed in a study of blood T cell repertoires in COVID-19 (dated by TCRdb to about 2020). About the full investigation: Samples from collaborators originated in the United States, Italy and Spain and spanned both the acute and convalescent phases of COVID-19. The material from the prospective study consisted of cDNA or gDNA derived from T cells, B-cell-depleted T cells, or PBMCs. Subjects who had been exposed to COVID-19, were actively infected with it, or had recovered from it provided the deeply sampled blood TCRbeta repertoires that made up the dataset. HLA class I and class II types, where available, came from metadata supplied by the sample provider rather than from assay-based typing. The samples were drawn from the first 160 participants of the ongoing ImmuneRACE study and from 1,254 subjects provided by 6 global collaborators. The repertoires were released in a freely available public database intended as a resource for research on the immune response to SARS-CoV-2. Nearly every sample came with metadata listing a de-identified subject ID, COVID-19 status, age in years and sex.

TCRbeta CDR3 regions were amplified from genomic DNA by means of the immunoSEQ Assay, a bias-controlled multiplex PCR. The authors processed their data as follows. Within the assay, amplification of reference gene primers was used to estimate how many nucleated cells each sample contained. To quantify the absolute abundance of each unique TCRbeta CDR3 rearrangement, sequence reads were collapsed and filtered. Productive Simpson clonality was computed per sample as the square root of Simpson's diversity index over productive rearrangements. Imported from immuneACCESS, the table was reduced by TCRdb to in-frame sequences with V and J called. These copies leave out some clones; in studies compared against another copy, an unresolved V gene accounts for under half, and the cause of the remainder is not known. Clonal size and the V and J genes are those of that table, whereas D and trimming came from the DNA. The sample data list under 300,000 clones, and about 79% of these were observed just once. The leading ten clones occupy around 9.9% of the sample.

Collaborating institutions collected whole blood in K2EDTA tubes following their own protocols. For TCRbeta analysis, collaborators shipped samples as frozen whole blood, isolated PBMCs, or DNA extracted from either of those sample types. Note on this clone: It has no known antigen specificity. No much larger clone is present one base from it, and per-base qualities are unavailable.

The germline V gene (reference sequence) yields LNHDA for CDR1 and SQIVND for CDR2. The germline V and J ends show losses of 8 bases and 4 bases respectively, and no gene match explains 4 bases of the junction. The CDR3 runs 12 residues from the cysteine to the phenylalanine. Only CDR3 DNA remains: 36 bases, in frame from the first base. The study at large found these results: The quantity of clinical and demographic metadata differed by source and by participant and was supplied without curation.

The sequence derives from a woman aged 80 or over with acute or convalescent COVID-19. The sample taken for sequencing was peripheral blood. This sequence uses TRBV19 and TRBJ2-5, and TRBD1 matches 7 of the central bases. CDR3 reads: CASGRDRETQYF. In nucleotide form, the sequence is TGTGCCAGTGGCAGGGACAGAGAGACCCAGTACTTC.